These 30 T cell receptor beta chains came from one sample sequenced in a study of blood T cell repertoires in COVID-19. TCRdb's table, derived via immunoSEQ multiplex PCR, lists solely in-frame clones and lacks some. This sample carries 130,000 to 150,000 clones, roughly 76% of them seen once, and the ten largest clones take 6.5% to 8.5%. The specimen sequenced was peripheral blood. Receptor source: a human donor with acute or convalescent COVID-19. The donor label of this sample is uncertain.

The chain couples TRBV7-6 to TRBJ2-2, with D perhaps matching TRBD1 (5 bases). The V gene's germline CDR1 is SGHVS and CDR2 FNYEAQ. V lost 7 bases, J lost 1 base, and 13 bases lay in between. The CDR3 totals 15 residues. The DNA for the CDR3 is TGTGCCAGCACCTGGGGCAGGGAGAACACCGGGGAGCTGTTTTTT. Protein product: CASTWGRENTGELFF.

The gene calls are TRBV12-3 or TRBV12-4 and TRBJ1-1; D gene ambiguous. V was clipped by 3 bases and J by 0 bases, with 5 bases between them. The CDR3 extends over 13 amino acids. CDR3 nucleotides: TGTGCCAGCAGTTTTAGCGTGAACACTGAAGCTTTCTTT. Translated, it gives CASSFSVNTEAFF.

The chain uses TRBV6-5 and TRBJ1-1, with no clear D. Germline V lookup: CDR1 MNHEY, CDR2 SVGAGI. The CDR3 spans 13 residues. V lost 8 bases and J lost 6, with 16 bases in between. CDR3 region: CASAVSAIAEAFF. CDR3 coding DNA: TGTGCCAGCGCGGTGTCGGCGATTGCTGAAGCTTTCTTT.

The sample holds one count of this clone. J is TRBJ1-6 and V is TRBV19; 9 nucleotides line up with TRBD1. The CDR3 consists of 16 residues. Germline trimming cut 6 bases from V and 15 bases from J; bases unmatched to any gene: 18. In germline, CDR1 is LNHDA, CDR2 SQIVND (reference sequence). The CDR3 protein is CASSTPGTGPYSVLHF. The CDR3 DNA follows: TGTGCCAGTAGCACACCCGGGACAGGGCCCTATTCAGTCCTCCACTTT.

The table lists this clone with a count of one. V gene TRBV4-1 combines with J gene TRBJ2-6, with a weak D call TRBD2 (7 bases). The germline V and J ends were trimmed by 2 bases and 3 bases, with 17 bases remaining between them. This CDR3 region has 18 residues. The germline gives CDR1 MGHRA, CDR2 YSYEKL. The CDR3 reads CASSQRSGGLSGANVLTF. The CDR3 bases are TGCGCCAGCAGCCAAAGGTCGGGGGGCTTAAGTGGGGCCAACGTCCTGACTTTC.

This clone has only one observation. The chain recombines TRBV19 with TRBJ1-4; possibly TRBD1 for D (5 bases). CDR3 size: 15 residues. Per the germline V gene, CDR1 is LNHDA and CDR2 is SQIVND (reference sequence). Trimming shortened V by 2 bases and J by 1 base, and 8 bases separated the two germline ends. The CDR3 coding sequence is TGTGCCAGTAGTATAAGTACAGGAACTAATGAAAAACTGTTTTTT. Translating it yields CASSISTGTNEKLFF.

The DNA for the CDR3 is TGTGCCAGCAGCAGACTTGGGGACAGGGGGGTCGGGGAGCTGTTTTTT. This sequence encodes CASSRLGDRGVGELFF. J is TRBJ2-2 and V is TRBV5-6, with TRBD1 matching over 11 bases. This CDR3 has 16 amino acids. Germline V gene data show CDR1 as SGHDT and CDR2 as YYEEEE. Unmatched junction bases numbered 9, after V lost 4 bases and J lost 7 bases.

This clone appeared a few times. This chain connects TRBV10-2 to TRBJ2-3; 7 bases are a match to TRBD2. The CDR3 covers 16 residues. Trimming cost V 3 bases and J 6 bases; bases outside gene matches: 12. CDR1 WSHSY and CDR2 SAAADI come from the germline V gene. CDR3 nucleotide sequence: TGCGCCAGCAGTGAAACAGCACTAGCGTTCAGGGATACGCAGTATTTT. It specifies CASSETALAFRDTQYF.

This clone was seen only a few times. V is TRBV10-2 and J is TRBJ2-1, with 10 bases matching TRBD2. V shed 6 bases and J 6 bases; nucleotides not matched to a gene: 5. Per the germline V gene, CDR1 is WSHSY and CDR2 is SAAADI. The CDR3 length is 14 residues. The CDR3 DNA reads TGCGCCAGCAGAGCGGGGGGGCCGTTCAATGAGCAGTTCTTC. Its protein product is CASRAGGPFNEQFF.

The CDR3 loop reads CAGSHGTGGEVSYEQYV. In nucleotides, the CDR3 is TGTGCCGGATCCCATGGGACAGGGGGCGAAGTATCCTACGAGCAGTACGTC. The chain uses TRBV30 and TRBJ2-7; 12 bases match TRBD1. CDR1 GTSNPN and CDR2 SVGIG come from the germline V gene (reference sequence). V dropped 8 bases and J dropped 1; count of bases not matched to a gene: 15. The CDR3 is 17 amino acids.

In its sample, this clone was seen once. The CDR3 here is CASTDGTSAYYEQYF. Here the CDR3 DNA reads TGCGCCAGCACCGATGGGACTAGCGCCTACTACGAGCAGTACTTC. V gene TRBV5-1 combines with J gene TRBJ2-7, with TRBD2 matching over 10 bases. The V gene end was trimmed by 6 bases and the J gene end by 3 bases; junction bases not matched to a gene: 9. CDR3 length: 15 residues. The germline V gene has CDR1 SGHRS and CDR2 YFSETQ.

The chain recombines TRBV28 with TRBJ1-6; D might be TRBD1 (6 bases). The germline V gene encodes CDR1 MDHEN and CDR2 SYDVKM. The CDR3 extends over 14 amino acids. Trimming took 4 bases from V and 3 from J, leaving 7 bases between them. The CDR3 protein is CASSSDSYNSPLHF. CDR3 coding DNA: TGTGCCAGCAGTTCGGACAGCTATAATTCACCCCTCCACTTT.

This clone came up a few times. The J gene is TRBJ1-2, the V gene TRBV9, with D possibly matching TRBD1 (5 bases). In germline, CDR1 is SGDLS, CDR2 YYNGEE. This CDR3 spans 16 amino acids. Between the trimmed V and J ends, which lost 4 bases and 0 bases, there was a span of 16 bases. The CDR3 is CASSSLTGDTNYGYTF. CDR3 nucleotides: TGTGCCAGCAGCTCGCTCACAGGCGATACTAACTATGGCTACACCTTC.

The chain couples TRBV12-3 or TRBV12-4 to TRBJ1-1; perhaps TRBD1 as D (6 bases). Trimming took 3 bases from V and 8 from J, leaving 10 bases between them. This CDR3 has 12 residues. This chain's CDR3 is CASSLGGREAFF. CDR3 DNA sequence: TGTGCCAGCAGTTTGGGGGGGCGGGAAGCTTTCTTT.

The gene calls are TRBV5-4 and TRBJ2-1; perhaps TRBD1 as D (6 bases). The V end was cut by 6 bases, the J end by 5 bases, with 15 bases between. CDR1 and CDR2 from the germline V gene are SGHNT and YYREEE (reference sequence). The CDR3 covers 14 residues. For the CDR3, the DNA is TGTGCCAGCAACCAACAGGGATCAGACAATGAGCAGTTCTTC. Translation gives CASNQQGSDNEQFF. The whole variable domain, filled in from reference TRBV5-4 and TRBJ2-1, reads ETGVTQSPTHLIKTRGQQVTLRCSSQSGHNTVSWYQQALGQGPQFIFQYYREEENGRGNFPPRFSGLQFPNYSSELNVNALELDDSALYLCASNQQGSDNEQFFGPGTRLTVL.

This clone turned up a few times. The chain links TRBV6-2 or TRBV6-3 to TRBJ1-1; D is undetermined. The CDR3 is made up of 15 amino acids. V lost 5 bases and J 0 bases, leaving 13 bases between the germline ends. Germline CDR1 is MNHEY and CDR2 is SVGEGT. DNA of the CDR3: TGTGCCAGCAGTCTGATCCAGCGGATGAACACTGAAGCTTTCTTT. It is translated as CASSLIQRMNTEAFF.

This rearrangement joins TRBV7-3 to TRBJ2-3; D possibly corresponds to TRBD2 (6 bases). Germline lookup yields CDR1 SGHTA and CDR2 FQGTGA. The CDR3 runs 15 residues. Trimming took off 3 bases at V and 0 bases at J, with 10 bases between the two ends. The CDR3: CASSLGGISTDTQYF. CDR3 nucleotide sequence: TGTGCCAGCAGCTTGGGCGGGATTAGCACAGATACGCAGTATTTT.

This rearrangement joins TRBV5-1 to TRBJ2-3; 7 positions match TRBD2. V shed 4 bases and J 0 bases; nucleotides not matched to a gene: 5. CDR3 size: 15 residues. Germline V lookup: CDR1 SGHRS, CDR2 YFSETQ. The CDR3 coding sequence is TGCGCCAGCAGCGGCGGGGGAGCTAGCACAGATACGCAGTATTTT. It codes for CASSGGGASTDTQYF.

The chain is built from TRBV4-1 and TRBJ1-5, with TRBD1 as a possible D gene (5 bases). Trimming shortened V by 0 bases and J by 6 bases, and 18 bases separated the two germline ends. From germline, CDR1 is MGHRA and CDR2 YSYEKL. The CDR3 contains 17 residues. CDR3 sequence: CASSQDGGGRGGQPQHF. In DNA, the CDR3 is TGCGCCAGCAGCCAAGATGGGGGGGGAAGGGGTGGTCAGCCCCAGCATTTT.

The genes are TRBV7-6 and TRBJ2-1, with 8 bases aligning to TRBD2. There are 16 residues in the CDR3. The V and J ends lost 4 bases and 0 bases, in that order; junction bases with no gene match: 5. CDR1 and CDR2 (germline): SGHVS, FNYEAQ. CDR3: CASSSSGGSSYNEQFF. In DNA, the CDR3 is TGTGCCAGCAGCTCGAGCGGGGGAAGCTCCTACAATGAGCAGTTCTTC. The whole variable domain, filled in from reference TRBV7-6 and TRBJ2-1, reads GAGVSQSPRYKVTKRGQDVALRCDPISGHVSLYWYRQALGQGPEFLTYFNYEAQQDKSGLPNDRFSAERPEGSISTLTIQRTEQRDSAMYRCASSSSGGSSYNEQFFGPGTRLTVL.

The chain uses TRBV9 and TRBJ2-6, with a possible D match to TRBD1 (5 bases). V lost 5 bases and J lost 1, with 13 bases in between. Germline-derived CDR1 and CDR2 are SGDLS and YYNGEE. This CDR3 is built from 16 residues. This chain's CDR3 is CASRGQTYSGANVLTF. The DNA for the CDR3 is TGTGCCAGCAGGGGGCAAACCTATTCTGGGGCCAACGTCCTGACTTTC.

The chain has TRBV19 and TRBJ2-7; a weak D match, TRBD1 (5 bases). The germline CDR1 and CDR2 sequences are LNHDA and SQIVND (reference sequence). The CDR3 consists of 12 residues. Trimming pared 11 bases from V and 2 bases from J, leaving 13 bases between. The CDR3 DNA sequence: TGTGCCTCGTCCAGGGTTCCCTACGAGCAGTACTTC. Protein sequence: CASSRVPYEQYF.

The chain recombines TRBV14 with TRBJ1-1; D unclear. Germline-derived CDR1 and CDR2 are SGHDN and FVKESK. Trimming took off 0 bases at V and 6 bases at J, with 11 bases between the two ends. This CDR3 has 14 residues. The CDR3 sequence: CASSQEAGVAEAFF. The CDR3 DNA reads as TGTGCCAGCAGCCAAGAAGCCGGGGTGGCTGAAGCTTTCTTT.

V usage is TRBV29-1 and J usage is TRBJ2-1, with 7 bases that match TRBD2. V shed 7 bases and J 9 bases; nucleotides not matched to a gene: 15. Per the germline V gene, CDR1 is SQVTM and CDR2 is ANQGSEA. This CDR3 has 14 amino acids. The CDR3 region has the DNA TGCAGCGCCGCCCGGGACTACCCCGATGGTGAGCAGTTCTTC. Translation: CSAARDYPDGEQFF.

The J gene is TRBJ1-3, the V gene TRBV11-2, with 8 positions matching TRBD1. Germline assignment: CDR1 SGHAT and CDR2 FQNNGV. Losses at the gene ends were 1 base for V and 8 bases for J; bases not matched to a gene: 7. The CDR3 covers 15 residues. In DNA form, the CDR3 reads TGTGCCAGCAGCTTAGGTTCAGGGGGCTCCTACACCATATATTTT. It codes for CASSLGSGGSYTIYF.

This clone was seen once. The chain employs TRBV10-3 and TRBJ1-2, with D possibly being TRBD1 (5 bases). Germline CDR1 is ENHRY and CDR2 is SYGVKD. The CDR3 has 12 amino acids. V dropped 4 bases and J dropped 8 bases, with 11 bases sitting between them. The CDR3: CAISVGRDGYTF. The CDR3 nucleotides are TGTGCCATCAGTGTGGGGCGGGACGGCTACACCTTC.

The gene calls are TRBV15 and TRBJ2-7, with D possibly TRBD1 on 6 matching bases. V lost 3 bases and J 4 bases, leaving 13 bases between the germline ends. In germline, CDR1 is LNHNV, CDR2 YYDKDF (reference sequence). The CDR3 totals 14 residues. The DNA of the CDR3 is TGTGCCACCAGCAGGGTCGACAGGTTTTACGAGCAGTACGTC. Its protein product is CATSRVDRFYEQYV.

Written as DNA, the CDR3 is TGTGCCAGTAGTATACAACAGAGTAATCAGCCCCAGCATTTT. It yields the protein CASSIQQSNQPQHF. The chain is built from TRBV19 and TRBJ1-5; D remains ambiguous. From germline, CDR1 is LNHDA and CDR2 SQIVND (reference sequence). The CDR3 is 14 residues long. V lost 2 bases and J 4 bases, leaving 9 bases between the germline ends.

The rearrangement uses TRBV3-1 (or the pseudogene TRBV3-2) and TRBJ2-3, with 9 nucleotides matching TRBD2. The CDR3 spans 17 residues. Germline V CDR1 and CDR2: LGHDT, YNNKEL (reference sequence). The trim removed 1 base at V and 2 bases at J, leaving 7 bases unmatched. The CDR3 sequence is CASSQVWAGGPTDTQYF. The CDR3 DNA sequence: TGTGCCAGCAGCCAAGTCTGGGCGGGGGGGCCCACAGATACGCAGTATTTT.

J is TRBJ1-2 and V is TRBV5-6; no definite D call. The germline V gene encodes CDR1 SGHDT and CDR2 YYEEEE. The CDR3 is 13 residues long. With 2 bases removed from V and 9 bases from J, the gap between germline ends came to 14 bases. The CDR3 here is CASSFQGSASYTF. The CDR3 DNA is TGTGCCAGCAGCTTCCAAGGATCAGCGAGCTACACCTTC.